These T cell receptor beta chains were read from a single sample in a study of blood T cell repertoires in COVID-19. Only in-frame clones appear in the TCRdb table, and some are missing; sequencing was by immunoSEQ multiplex PCR. The sample lists under 250,000 clones, 80% to 85% seen once, with approximately 4% in the top ten. Specimen: peripheral blood. The receptors come from a man aged 45 to 65 with active or convalescent COVID-19. The CDR3 runs from the conserved cysteine through the conserved F or W. The D gene is left open where the match is weak. Expanded clones are given a class, and other clones once, few, many or no size at all.

J: TRBJ1-2
length: 13
size: .
V: TRBV16
D: TRBD1
DNA: TGTGCCAGCAGCCCGGGACAGGCCTATGGCTACACCTTC
CDR3: CASSPGQAYGYTF

J: TRBJ2-7
length: 14
size: .
V: TRBV18
D: TRBD2
DNA: TGTGCCAGCTCGGCACTAGCGGGGGGTGAAGAGCAGTACTTC
CDR3: CASSALAGGEEQYF

J: TRBJ2-1
length: 13
size: .
V: TRBV27
D: TRBD1
DNA: TGTGCCAGTCGGGACAGGGGGATAAATGAGCAGTTCTTC
CDR3: CASRDRGINEQFF

J: TRBJ2-2
length: 14
size: .
V: TRBV4-3
D: .
DNA: TGCGCCAGCAGCCAAGTAGCGAAAGCCGGGGAGCTGTTTTTT
CDR3: CASSQVAKAGELFF

J: TRBJ1-2
length: 14
size: .
V: TRBV11-2
D: TRBD1
DNA: TGTGCCAGCAGCCAGGACAGGGGGAGGCTTGGCTACACCTTC
CDR3: CASSQDRGRLGYTF

J: TRBJ1-5
length: 13
size: once
V: TRBV3-1/TRBV3-2
D: TRBD1
DNA: TGTGCCAGCAGCGCCAGGGGGTTTCAGCCCCAGCATTTT
CDR3: CASSARGFQPQHF

J: TRBJ1-5
length: 15
size: .
V: TRBV7-6
D: TRBD1
DNA: TGTGCCAGCAGCCCGGGACAGGGAACCAATCAGCCCCAGCATTTT
CDR3: CASSPGQGTNQPQHF

J: TRBJ2-1
length: 14
size: .
V: TRBV20-1
D: .
DNA: TGCAGTGCTAGTAGTAAGTACTGGTACAATGAGCAGTTCTTC
CDR3: CSASSKYWYNEQFF

J: TRBJ1-1
length: 14
size: .
V: TRBV28
D: TRBD1
DNA: TGTGCCAGCAGTTGGACAGGGGTCGCCACTGAAGCTTTCTTT
CDR3: CASSWTGVATEAFF

J: TRBJ1-6
length: 14
size: .
V: TRBV3-1/TRBV3-2
D: .
DNA: TGTGCCAGCAGCCTTGACAGCCTAAATTCACCCCTCCACTTT
CDR3: CASSLDSLNSPLHF

J: TRBJ2-7
length: 12
size: .
V: TRBV5-1
D: TRBD1
DNA: TGCGCCAGCAGCCAAGACAGGGGCGAGCAGTACTTC
CDR3: CASSQDRGEQYF

J: TRBJ2-2
length: 17
size: .
V: TRBV10-3
D: TRBD2
DNA: TGTGCCATCAGTGACCACGGACTAGCGGTGAACACCGGGGAGCTGTTTTTT
CDR3: CAISDHGLAVNTGELFF

J: TRBJ2-5
length: 13
size: .
V: TRBV19
D: .
DNA: TGTGCCAGTAGTATCAGGGGACGAGAGACCCAGTACTTC
CDR3: CASSIRGRETQYF

J: TRBJ1-1
length: 13
size: once
V: TRBV6-5
D: .
DNA: TGTGCCAGCAGTTTTAGGCCCGGGACTGAAGCTTTCTTT
CDR3: CASSFRPGTEAFF

J: TRBJ2-5
length: 16
size: .
V: TRBV3-1/TRBV3-2
D: TRBD2
DNA: TGTGCCAGCAGCCAAGTCGCTAGCGGGGGGGGAGAGACCCAGTACTTC
CDR3: CASSQVASGGGETQYF

J: TRBJ2-3
length: 13
size: .
V: TRBV18
D: .
DNA: TGTGCCAGCTCACCACCGGCCACAGATACGCAGTATTTT
CDR3: CASSPPATDTQYF

J: TRBJ1-2
length: 12
size: .
V: TRBV2
D: .
DNA: TGTGCCACCAGTGGTACAGGGTATGGCTACACCTTC
CDR3: CATSGTGYGYTF

J: TRBJ1-2
length: 14
size: once
V: TRBV12-5
D: TRBD1
DNA: TGTGCTAGTGGTCGGACAGGGTGGGGCTATGGCTACACCTTC
CDR3: CASGRTGWGYGYTF

J: TRBJ2-7
length: 16
size: .
V: TRBV4-2
D: TRBD2
DNA: TGTGCCAGCAGCCAAGATGCATTAGCGGGGGGGAGCGAGCAGTACTTC
CDR3: CASSQDALAGGSEQYF

J: TRBJ1-6
length: 15
size: few
V: TRBV28
D: TRBD1
DNA: TGTGCCAGCACCTCACCGAGGGGGCTGGGTTCACCCCTCCACTTT
CDR3: CASTSPRGLGSPLHF

J: TRBJ2-7
length: 12
size: few
V: TRBV6-6
D: TRBD1
DNA: TGTGCCACCAGGGGGACAGGGCACGAGCAGTACTTC
CDR3: CATRGTGHEQYF

J: TRBJ1-3
length: 14
size: .
V: TRBV27
D: TRBD1
DNA: TGTGCCAGCGCTGGAGGGACAGGGGGTAACACCATATATTTT
CDR3: CASAGGTGGNTIYF

J: TRBJ1-3
length: 14
size: .
V: TRBV30
D: .
DNA: TGTGCGTGTGATAGGGGCACCTCTGGAAACACCATATATTTT
CDR3: CACDRGTSGNTIYF

J: TRBJ1-5
length: 14
size: .
V: TRBV27
D: .
DNA: TGTGCCAGCAGTTTTTCTGCGAGCAATCAGCCCCAGCATTTT
CDR3: CASSFSASNQPQHF

J: TRBJ2-5
length: 13
size: .
V: TRBV12-3/TRBV12-4
D: .
DNA: TGTGCCAGCAGTTTAAGAGGTACCGAGACCCAGTACTTC
CDR3: CASSLRGTETQYF

J: TRBJ2-3
length: 15
size: .
V: TRBV7-2
D: TRBD2
DNA: TGTGCCACCGGATCGGCTAGCGGGGTGAGAAATACGCAGTATTTT
CDR3: CATGSASGVRNTQYF

J: TRBJ2-1
length: 15
size: once
V: TRBV9
D: TRBD2
DNA: TGTGCCAGCAGCGTAGCCGGGGGGGCCTGGAATGAGCAGTTCTTC
CDR3: CASSVAGGAWNEQFF

J: TRBJ1-3
length: 14
size: .
V: TRBV2
D: .
DNA: TGTGCCAGCAGGGGGGGGGTCTCAGGAAACACCATATATTTT
CDR3: CASRGGVSGNTIYF

J: TRBJ2-1
length: 15
size: few
V: TRBV3-1/TRBV3-2
D: TRBD2
DNA: TGTGCCAGCAGCCAAGTGAGCGGGGCTTACAATGAGCAGTTCTTC
CDR3: CASSQVSGAYNEQFF

J: TRBJ1-6
length: 15
size: .
V: TRBV19
D: TRBD1
DNA: TGTGCCAGTAGTGTCCGGGACAGTTCAAATTCACCCCTCCACTTT
CDR3: CASSVRDSSNSPLHF

J: TRBJ1-6
length: 15
size: once
V: TRBV10-3
D: TRBD1
DNA: TGTGCCATCAGTGAGTCCGGGACAGGTAATTCACCCCTCCACTTT
CDR3: CAISESGTGNSPLHF

J: TRBJ2-5
length: 14
size: .
V: TRBV29-1
D: TRBD1
DNA: TGCAGCGCCGGGGGGACAGGGGTTCGGGAGACCCAGTACTTC
CDR3: CSAGGTGVRETQYF

J: TRBJ2-1
length: 16
size: .
V: TRBV5-1
D: TRBD2
DNA: TGCGCCAGCAGCTTGGTTGGCGGGGGGGCGCCCAATGAGCAGTTCTTC
CDR3: CASSLVGGGAPNEQFF

J: TRBJ2-3
length: 15
size: .
V: TRBV18
D: .
DNA: TGTGCCAGCTCACCCGCCTCCCGGGACAAAGATACGCAGTATTTT
CDR3: CASSPASRDKDTQYF

J: TRBJ1-5
length: 15
size: .
V: TRBV5-5
D: .
DNA: TGTGCCAGCAGCTCCCAGGGCAATAGCAATCAGCCCCAGCATTTT
CDR3: CASSSQGNSNQPQHF

J: TRBJ1-3
length: 18
size: .
V: TRBV21-1
D: .
DNA: TGTGCCAGCAGCAAAGCGGAGGGACCGCCCGGCTCTGGAAACACCATATATTTT
CDR3: CASSKAEGPPGSGNTIYF

J: TRBJ1-2
length: 17
size: .
V: TRBV7-8
D: TRBD1
DNA: TGTGCCAGCAGCTTAGGCGGGACAGGAGGGATTAACTATGGCTACACCTTC
CDR3: CASSLGGTGGINYGYTF

J: TRBJ1-4
length: 14
size: .
V: TRBV6-5
D: TRBD1
DNA: TGTGCCAGCAGGCCGGGACAGAGGAGGGAAAAACTGTTTTTT
CDR3: CASRPGQRREKLFF

J: TRBJ2-7
length: 15
size: .
V: TRBV4-3
D: .
DNA: TGCGCCAGCAGCCAAGAGGTGGCCCGATCCTACGAGCAGTACTTC
CDR3: CASSQEVARSYEQYF

J: TRBJ1-5
length: 14
size: .
V: TRBV6-1
D: .
DNA: TGTGCCAGCAGTGAAGGCAGGGTAAGTCAGCCCCAGCATTTT
CDR3: CASSEGRVSQPQHF

J: TRBJ1-1
length: 15
size: .
V: TRBV5-8
D: .
DNA: TGTGCCAGCAGCTCCAGGGTATGGGGAAACACTGAAGCTTTCTTT
CDR3: CASSSRVWGNTEAFF

J: TRBJ1-6
length: 13
size: .
V: TRBV15
D: .
DNA: TGTGCCACCAGCAGGGACAGTTATTCACCCCTCCACTTT
CDR3: CATSRDSYSPLHF

J: TRBJ2-3
length: 19
size: .
V: TRBV6-2/TRBV6-3
D: TRBD2
DNA: TGTGCCAGCAGTTACCCCATCAGGACTAGCGGGGGGGCTGCAGATACGCAGTATTTT
CDR3: CASSYPIRTSGGAADTQYF

J: TRBJ2-7
length: 13
size: .
V: TRBV12-3/TRBV12-4
D: TRBD1
DNA: TGTGCCAGCAGCGATAGCAGGGGGCAGGTGCAGTACTTC
CDR3: CASSDSRGQVQYF